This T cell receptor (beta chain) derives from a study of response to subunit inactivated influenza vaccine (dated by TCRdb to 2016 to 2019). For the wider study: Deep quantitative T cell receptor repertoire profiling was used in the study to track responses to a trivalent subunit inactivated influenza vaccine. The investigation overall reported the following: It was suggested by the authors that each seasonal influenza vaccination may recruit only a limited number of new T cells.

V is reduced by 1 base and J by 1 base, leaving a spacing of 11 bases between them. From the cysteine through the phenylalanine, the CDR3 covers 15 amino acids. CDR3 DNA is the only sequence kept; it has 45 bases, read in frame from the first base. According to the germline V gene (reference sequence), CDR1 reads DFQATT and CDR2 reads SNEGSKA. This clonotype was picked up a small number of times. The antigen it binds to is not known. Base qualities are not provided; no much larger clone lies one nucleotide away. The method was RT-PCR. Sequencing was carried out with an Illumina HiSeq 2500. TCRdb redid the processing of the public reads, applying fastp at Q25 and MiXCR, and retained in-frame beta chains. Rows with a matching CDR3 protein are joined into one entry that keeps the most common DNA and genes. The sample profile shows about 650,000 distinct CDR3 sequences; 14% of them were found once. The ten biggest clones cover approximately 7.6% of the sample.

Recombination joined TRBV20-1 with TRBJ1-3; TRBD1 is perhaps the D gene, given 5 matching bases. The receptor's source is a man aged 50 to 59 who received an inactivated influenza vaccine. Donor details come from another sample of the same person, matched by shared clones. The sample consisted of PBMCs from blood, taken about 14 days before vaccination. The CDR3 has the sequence CSARGPRVSGNTIYF. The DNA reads TGCAGTGCTAGAGGGCCCAGGGTGTCTGGAAACACCATATATTTT.